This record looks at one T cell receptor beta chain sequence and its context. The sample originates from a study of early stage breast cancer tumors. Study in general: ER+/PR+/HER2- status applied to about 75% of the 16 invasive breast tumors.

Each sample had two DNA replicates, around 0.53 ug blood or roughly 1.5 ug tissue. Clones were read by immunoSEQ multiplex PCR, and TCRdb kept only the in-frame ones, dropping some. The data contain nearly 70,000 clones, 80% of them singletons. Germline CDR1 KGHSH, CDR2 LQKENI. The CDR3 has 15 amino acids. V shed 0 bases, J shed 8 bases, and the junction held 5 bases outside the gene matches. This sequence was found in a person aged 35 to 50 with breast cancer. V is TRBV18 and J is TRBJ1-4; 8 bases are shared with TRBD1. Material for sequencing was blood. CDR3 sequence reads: CASSPPTGGREKLFF. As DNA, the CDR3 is TGTGCCAGCTCACCACCAACAGGGGGTCGGGAAAAACTGTTTTTT.